The 4 T cell receptor beta chains below were found in one sample sequenced in a study of human T cells and chemical hapten exposure (dated by TCRdb to about 2021). Library preparation used RACE. Sequencer: NextSeq 500. Clones were called with MiXCR by TCRdb after fastp trimmed the public reads at Q25, and only in-frame beta chains were retained. Every CDR3 protein is listed once, alongside the most common genes and DNA of its rows. The sample yields a few hundred thousand distinct CDR3 sequences; 5.5% were counted once. Over 6.5% of the sample comes from the top ten. This specimen's time point label, per the study, means: pre-sensitization, week 0. The treatment or condition label corresponds to: therapeutic diphenylcyclopropenone sensitization with weekly scalp DPC. This specimen consisted of whole blood, obtained in connection with sensitization to the hapten diphenylcyclopropenone (DPC). These receptors were obtained from a woman aged 18-29 years with alopecia areata. Some clones in this sample may be carry-over from other donors' samples.

This clonotype occurred a few times. The V and J genes are TRBV4-3 and TRBJ2-3, with D uncertain. The CDR3 is 13 residues long. Germline V gene data show CDR1 as LGHNA and CDR2 as YSLEER. V lost 0 bases and J 6 bases, leaving 7 bases between the germline ends. The CDR3 region has the DNA TGCGCCAGCAGCCAAGATCGGACGGATACGCAGTATTTT. This gives the protein CASSQDRTDTQYF.

This clonotype was recorded many times. This chain uses TRBV7-9 with TRBJ2-5; D call uncertain. Germline V lookup: CDR1 SEHNR, CDR2 FQNEAQ (reference sequence). Trimming took 3 bases from V and 3 from J, leaving 8 bases between them. The CDR3 extends over 13 amino acids. The CDR3 coding sequence is TGTGCCAGCAGCTTTATAGAAGAAGAGACCCAGTACTTC. Translation gives CASSFIEEETQYF.

This clonotype appeared many times. In DNA form, the CDR3 reads TGTGCCAGCAGTTACTCCGGGACAGGGGGCGATCAGCCCCAGCATTTT. Translation gives CASSYSGTGGDQPQHF. The chain carries TRBV6-5 and TRBJ1-5; TRBD1 matches at 12 bases. This CDR3 region has 16 residues. Germline V gene sequence: CDR1 MNHEY, CDR2 SVGAGI. V dropped 0 bases and J dropped 5; count of bases not matched to a gene: 2.

The sample holds many counts of this clonotype. The V gene is TRBV3-1, the J gene TRBJ1-1; the D is unclear. CDR1 is LGHDT and CDR2 is YNNKEL in the germline V gene (reference sequence). CDR3 length: 17 residues. Trimming left V 0 bases short and J 1 base short, with 15 bases between. The CDR3 protein is CASSQDPDLPGNTEAFF. The CDR3 coding sequence is TGTGCCAGCAGCCAAGATCCGGACCTCCCTGGGAACACTGAAGCTTTCTTT.